Included here is one T cell receptor (beta chain) sequence, with context. What it binds is unknown. The use of a sample-barcoded 5' primer and a J-beta primer mix characterized a second PCR of roughly 7 to 12 cycles. TCRdb recomputed calls from the 5' RACE reads with MiXCR, one row per CDR3 protein. The profile shows 700,000 to 1,000,000 distinct CDR3 sequences, around 42% of them singletons. These data are taken from a study of blood T cells in healthy people across ages. Broader study findings: With age, beta diversity per million T cells declined roughly linearly, significantly by approximately 40.

With V trimmed by 4 bases and J by 5 bases, 9 bases remained unmatched. CDR3 length: 18 amino acids. Germline CDR1 and CDR2: SGDLS and YYNGEE. Sequencing was performed on blood. The chain joins TRBV9 to TRBJ2-2; 15 nucleotides agree with TRBD2. The receptor comes from a man in his 60s in good health. Here the CDR3 DNA reads TGTGCCAGCAGCTCCGGACTAGCGGGGGGGCAGTTAACCGGGGAGCTGTTTTTT. Its protein product is CASSSGLAGGQLTGELFF.